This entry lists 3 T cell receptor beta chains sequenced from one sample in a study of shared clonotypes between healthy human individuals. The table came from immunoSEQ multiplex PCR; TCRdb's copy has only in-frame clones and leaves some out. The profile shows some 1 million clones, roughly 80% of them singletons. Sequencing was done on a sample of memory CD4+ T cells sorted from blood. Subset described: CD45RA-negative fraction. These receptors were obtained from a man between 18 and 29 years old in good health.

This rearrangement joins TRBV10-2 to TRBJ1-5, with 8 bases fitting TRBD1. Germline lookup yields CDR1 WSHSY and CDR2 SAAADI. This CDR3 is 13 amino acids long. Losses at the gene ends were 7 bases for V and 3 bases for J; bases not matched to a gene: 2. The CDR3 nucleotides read TGCGCCAGCAAGACAGGGGCCAATCAGCCCCAGCATTTT. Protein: CASKTGANQPQHF.

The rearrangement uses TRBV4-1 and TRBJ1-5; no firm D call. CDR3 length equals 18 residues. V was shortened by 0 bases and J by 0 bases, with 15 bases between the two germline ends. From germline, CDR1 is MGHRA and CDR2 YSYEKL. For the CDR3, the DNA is TGCGCCAGCAGCCAAGATCGGTACGGGGTAAATAGCAATCAGCCCCAGCATTTT. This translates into CASSQDRYGVNSNQPQHF.

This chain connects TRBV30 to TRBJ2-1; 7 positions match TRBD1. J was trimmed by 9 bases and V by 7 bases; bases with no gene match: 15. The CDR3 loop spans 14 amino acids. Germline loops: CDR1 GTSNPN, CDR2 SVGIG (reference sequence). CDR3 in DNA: TGTGCCTTGCACAGGGGCGGCCAGACCGGTGAGCAGTTCTTC. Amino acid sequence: CALHRGGQTGEQFF. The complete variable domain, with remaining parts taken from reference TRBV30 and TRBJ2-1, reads SQTIHQWPATLVQPVGSPLSLECTVEGTSNPNLYWYRQAAGRGLQLLFYSVGIGQISSEVPQNLSASRPQDRQFILSSKKLLLSDSGFYLCALHRGGQTGEQFFGPGTRLTVL.